The clone carrying this T cell receptor (beta chain) was picked up many times. Time point: newly diagnosed GD, antithyroid drugs for less than 3 months. Following extraction of RNA from PBMCs, that RNA was used to make the TCR library. Graves' disease diagnosis relied on American Thyroid Association guidelines. CDR1 and CDR2 (germline): SGHKS, YYEKEE (reference sequence). CDR3 length equals 19 residues. V lost 4 bases, J lost 0 bases, and 13 bases stayed unmatched. This sample was taken from a study of regulatory T cells in long-lasting Graves disease. Across the study: Newly diagnosed Graves' patients had under 3 months of antithyroid drugs.

Construction of the TCR beta libraries employed iRepertoire HTBI primers in conjunction with Arm-PCR of CDR3 regions. TCRdb reanalysed the multiplex PCR reads using MiXCR and keeps one entry per CDR3 protein. The table lists about 350,000 distinct CDR3 sequences, over 15% of them singletons. These data are also associated with another study on T cells in Graves' hyperthyroidism and ophthalmopathy. Per that paper: Using the HTBI primer set, a first-round RT-PCR was run on the TCR CDR3. Onset of ophthalmopathy came a median approximately 6.5 months after the model predicted it.

Sequencing used peripheral blood mononuclear cells (PBMCs), obtained at new diagnosis, from a patient treated with antithyroid drugs. The chain has TRBV5-5 and TRBJ2-1; 10 nucleotides align to TRBD2. The TCR originated in a man in his forties or fifties with Graves disease. The CDR3 DNA sequence: TGTGCCAGCAGCGGTAATACAGCGGGGGGGCTTAGCTCCTACAATGAGCAGTTCTTC. This sequence encodes CASSGNTAGGLSSYNEQFF.